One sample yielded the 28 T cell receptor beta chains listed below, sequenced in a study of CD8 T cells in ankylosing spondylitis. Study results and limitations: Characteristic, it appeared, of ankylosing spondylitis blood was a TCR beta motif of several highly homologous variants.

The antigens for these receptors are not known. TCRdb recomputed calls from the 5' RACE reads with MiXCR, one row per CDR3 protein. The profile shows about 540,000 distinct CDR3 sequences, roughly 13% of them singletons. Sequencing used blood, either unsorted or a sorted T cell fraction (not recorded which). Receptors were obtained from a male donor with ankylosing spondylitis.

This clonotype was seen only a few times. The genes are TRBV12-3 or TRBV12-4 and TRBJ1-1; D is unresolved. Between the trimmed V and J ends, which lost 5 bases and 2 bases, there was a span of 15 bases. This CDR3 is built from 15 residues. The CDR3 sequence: CASSMGTAINTEAFF. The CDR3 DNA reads TGTGCCAGCAGTATGGGTACAGCTATTAACACTGAAGCTTTCTTT.

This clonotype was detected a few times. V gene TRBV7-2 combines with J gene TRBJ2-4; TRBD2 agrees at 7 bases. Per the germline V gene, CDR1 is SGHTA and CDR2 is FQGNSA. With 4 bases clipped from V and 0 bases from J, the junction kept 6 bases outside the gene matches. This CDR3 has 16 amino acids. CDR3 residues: CASSSASGTAKNIQYF. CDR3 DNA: TGTGCCAGCAGCTCCGCTAGCGGAACAGCCAAAAACATTCAGTACTTC.

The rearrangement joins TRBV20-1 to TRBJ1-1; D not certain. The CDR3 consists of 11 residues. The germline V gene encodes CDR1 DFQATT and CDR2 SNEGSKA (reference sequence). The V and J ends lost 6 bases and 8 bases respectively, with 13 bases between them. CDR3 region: CSAKMNREAFF. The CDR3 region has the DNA TGCAGTGCCAAAATGAATAGGGAAGCTTTCTTT.

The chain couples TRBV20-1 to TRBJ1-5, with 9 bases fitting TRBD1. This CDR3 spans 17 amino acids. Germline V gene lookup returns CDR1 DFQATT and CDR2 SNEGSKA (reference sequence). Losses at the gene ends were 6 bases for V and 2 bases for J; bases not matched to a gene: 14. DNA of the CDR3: TGCAGTGCCACGGTGAGACAGGGGGTGATTGGCAATCAGCCCCAGCATTTT. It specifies CSATVRQGVIGNQPQHF.

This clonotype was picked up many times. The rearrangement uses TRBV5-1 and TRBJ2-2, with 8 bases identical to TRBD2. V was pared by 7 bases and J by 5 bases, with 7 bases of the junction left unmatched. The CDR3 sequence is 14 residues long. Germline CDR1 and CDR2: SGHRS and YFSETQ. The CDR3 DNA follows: TGCGCCAGCTCTTTAGCGGGAAGAACCGGGGAGCTGTTTTTT. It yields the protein CASSLAGRTGELFF.

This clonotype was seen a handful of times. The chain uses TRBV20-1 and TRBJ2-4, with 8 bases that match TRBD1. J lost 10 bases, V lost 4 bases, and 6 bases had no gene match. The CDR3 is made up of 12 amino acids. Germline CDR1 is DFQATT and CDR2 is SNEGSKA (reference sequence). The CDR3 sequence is CSAKDRGPIQYF. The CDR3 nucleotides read TGCAGTGCTAAAGACAGGGGACCAATTCAGTACTTC.

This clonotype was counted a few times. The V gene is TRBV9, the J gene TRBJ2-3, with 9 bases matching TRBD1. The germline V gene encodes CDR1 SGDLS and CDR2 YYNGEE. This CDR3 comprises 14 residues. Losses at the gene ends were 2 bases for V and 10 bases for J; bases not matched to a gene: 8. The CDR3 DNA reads TGTGCCAGCAGCGTCGGACAGGGGCAACCCTCGCAGTATTTT. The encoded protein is CASSVGQGQPSQYF.

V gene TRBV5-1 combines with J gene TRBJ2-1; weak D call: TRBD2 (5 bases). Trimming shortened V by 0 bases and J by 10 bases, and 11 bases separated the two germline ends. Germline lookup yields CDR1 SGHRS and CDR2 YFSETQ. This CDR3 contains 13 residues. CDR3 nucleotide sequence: TGCGCCAGCAGCTTGGAGGGAGTCTGGGAGCAGTTCTTC. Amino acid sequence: CASSLEGVWEQFF.

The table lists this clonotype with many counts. CDR3 nucleotide sequence: TGTGCCAGCAGCCAAATCAGGGGCCGGTCCTACAATGAGCAGTTCTTC. Amino acids: CASSQIRGRSYNEQFF. The rearrangement links TRBV7-8 to TRBJ2-1; perhaps TRBD1 as D (6 bases). This CDR3 is built from 16 residues. Germline V lookup: CDR1 SGHVS, CDR2 FQNEAQ. Trimming shortened V by 5 bases and J by 1 base, and 15 bases separated the two germline ends.

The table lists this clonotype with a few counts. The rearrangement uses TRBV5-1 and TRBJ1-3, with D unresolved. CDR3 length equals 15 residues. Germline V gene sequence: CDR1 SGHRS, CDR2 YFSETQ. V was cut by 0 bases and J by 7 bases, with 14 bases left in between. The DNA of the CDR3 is TGCGCCAGCAGCTTGGGGGCGGCGGAGGGCAACACCATATATTTT. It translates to CASSLGAAEGNTIYF.

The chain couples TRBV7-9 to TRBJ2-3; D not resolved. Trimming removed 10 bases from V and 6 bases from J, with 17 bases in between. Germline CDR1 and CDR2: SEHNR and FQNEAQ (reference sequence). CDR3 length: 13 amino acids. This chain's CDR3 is CAITGGLRDTQYF. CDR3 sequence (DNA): TGTGCCATCACCGGTGGGCTACGGGATACGCAGTATTTT.

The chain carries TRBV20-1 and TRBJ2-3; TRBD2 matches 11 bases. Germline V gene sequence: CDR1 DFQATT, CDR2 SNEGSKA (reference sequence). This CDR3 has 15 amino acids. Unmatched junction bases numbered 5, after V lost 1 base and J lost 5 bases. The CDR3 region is CSARGKLAGVDTQYF. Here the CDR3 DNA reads TGCAGTGCTAGAGGGAAACTAGCGGGAGTAGATACGCAGTATTTT.

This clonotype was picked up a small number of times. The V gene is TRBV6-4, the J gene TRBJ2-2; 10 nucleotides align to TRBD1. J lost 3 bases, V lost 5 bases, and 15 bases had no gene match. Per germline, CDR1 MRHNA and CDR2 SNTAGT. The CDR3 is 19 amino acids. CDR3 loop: CASSTPGQGTYGDTGELFF. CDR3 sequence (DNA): TGTGCCAGCAGTACTCCGGGACAGGGGACTTATGGGGACACCGGGGAGCTGTTTTTT.

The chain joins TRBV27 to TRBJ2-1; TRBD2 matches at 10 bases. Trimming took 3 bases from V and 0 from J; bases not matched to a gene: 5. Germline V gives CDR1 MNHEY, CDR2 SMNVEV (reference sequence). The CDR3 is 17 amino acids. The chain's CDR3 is CASSFSGRPTSYNEQFF. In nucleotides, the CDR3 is TGTGCCAGCAGTTTTAGCGGGAGGCCGACCTCCTACAATGAGCAGTTCTTC.

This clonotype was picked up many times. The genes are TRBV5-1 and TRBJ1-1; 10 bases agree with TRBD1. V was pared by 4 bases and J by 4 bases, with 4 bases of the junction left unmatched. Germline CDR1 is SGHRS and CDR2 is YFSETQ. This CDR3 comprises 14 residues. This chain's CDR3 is CASSRDRGVTEAFF. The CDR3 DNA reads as TGCGCCAGCAGCCGGGACAGGGGAGTCACTGAAGCTTTCTTT.

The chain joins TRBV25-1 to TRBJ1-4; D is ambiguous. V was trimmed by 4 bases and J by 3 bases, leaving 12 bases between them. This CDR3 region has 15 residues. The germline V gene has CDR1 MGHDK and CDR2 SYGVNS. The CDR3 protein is CASSAIDRSNEKLFF. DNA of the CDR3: TGTGCCAGCAGTGCCATAGACCGCTCTAATGAAAAACTGTTTTTT.

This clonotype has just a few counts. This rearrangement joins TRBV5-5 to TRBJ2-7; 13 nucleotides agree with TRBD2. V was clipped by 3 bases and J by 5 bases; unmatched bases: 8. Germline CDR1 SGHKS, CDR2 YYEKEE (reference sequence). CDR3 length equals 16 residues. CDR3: CASSSVPGLAGDEQYF. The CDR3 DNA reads TGTGCCAGCAGCTCCGTACCCGGACTAGCGGGAGACGAGCAGTACTTC.

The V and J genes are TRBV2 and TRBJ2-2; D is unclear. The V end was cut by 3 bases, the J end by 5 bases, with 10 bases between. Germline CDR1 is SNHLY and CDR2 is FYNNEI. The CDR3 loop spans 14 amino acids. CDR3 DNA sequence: TGTGCCAGCAGTGATCCCCTCCGGACCGGGGAGCTGTTTTTT. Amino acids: CASSDPLRTGELFF.

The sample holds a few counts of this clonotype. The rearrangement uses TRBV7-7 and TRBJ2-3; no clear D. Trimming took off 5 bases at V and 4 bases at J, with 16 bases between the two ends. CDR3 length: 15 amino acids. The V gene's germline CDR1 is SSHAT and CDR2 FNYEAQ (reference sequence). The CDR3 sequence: CASSPAGRLSDTQYF. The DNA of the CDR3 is TGTGCCAGCAGCCCCGCCGGGCGACTTTCAGATACGCAGTATTTT.

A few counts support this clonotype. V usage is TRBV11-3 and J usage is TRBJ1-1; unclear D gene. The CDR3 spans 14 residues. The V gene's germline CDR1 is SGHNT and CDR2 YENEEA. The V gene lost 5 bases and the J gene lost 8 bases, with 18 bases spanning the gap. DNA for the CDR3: TGTGCCAGCAGCCCGGGAGATGGATTCGGGGAAGCTTTCTTT. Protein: CASSPGDGFGEAFF.

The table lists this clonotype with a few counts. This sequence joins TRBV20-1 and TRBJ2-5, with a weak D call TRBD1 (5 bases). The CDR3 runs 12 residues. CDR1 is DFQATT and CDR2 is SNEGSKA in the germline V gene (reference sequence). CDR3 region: CGSLTDEETQYF. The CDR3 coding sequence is TGCGGAAGCCTGACAGACGAAGAGACCCAGTACTTC.

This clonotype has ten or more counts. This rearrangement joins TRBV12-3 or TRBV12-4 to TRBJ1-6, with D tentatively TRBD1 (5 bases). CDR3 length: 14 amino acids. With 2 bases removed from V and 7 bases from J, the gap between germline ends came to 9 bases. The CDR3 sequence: CASSLLGPNSPLHF. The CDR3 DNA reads TGTGCCAGCAGTTTACTGGGACCCAATTCACCCCTCCACTTT.

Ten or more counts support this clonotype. In DNA, the CDR3 is TGCGCCAGCAGCTTGGACCGAAGGACTGAAGCTTTCTTT. Translating gives CASSLDRRTEAFF. The rearrangement uses TRBV5-1 and TRBJ1-1; D is unclear. Trimming took 0 bases from V and 5 from J, leaving 8 bases between them. The germline gives CDR1 SGHRS, CDR2 YFSETQ. CDR3 length equals 13 residues.

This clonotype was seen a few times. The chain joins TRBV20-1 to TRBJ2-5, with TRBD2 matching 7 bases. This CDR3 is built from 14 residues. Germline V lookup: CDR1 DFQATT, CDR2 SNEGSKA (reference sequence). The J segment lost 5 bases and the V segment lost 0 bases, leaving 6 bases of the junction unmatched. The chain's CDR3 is CSARDETSWETQYF. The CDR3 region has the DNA TGCAGTGCTAGAGATGAGACTAGCTGGGAGACCCAGTACTTC.

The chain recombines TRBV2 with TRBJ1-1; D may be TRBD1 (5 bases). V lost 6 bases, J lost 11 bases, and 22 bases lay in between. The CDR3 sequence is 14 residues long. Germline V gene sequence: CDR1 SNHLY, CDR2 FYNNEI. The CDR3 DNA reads TGTGCCAGCAGCGCCACACTCGGAGGGGAGGGGGCTTTCTTT. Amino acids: CASSATLGGEGAFF.

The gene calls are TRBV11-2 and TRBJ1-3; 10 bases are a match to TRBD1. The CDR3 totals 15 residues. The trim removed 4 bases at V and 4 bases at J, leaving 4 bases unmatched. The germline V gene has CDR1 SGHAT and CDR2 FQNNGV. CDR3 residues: CASSSGQGDGNTIYF. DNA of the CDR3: TGTGCCAGCAGCTCCGGACAGGGGGACGGAAACACCATATATTTT.

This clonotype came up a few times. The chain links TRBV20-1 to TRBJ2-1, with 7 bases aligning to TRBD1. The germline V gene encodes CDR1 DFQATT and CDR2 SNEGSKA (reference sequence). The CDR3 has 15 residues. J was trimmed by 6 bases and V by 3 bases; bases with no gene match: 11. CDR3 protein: CSARDRTGTVNEQFF. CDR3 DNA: TGCAGTGCTAGGGATCGGACCGGGACAGTCAATGAGCAGTTCTTC.

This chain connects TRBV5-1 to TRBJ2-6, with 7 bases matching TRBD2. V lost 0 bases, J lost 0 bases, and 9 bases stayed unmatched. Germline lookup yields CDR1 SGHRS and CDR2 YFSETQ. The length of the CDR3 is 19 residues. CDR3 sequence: CASSLGRTRSYSGANVLTF. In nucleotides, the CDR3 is TGCGCCAGCAGCTTGGGTCGGACTAGATCGTACTCTGGGGCCAACGTCCTGACTTTC.